This T cell receptor beta chain derives from a study of T cell responses to AZD1222 COVID-19 vaccine. Assay used: immunoSEQ multiplex PCR; TCRdb lists only in-frame clones, some missing. The table has 60,000 to 80,000 clones, over 60% seen once; the top ten hold around 50%. The J segment lost 13 bases and the V segment lost 0 bases, leaving 14 bases of the junction unmatched. The CDR3 loop spans 16 amino acids. In germline, CDR1 is KGHSH, CDR2 LQKENI. General observations from the study: Reportedly, nearly half the spike-specific TCRs target unmutated variant regions. Donors in the cohort were predominantly white British and more often female, and clonal diversity was possibly underestimated.

This clone was observed a single time. Its specificity is unknown. Sequencing was performed on peripheral blood, taken 28 days after the second AZD1222 dose. The rearrangement links TRBV18 to TRBJ2-1; 8 bases match TRBD2. The clonotype was recovered from an adult who received the AZD1222 COVID-19 vaccine. CDR3 bases: TGTGCCAGCTCACCACCGAGTGGGCATGGGACTAGTCCCCAGTTCTTC. Protein sequence: CASSPPSGHGTSPQFF.